A single sample gave rise to the 14 T cell receptor beta chains below, sequenced in a study of neurological immune-mediated disorders. MiXCR, run by TCRdb on the 5' RACE reads, gives a single entry per CDR3 protein. The profile shows about 58,000 distinct CDR3 sequences, 3% to 4% of them singletons. Sequenced material: PBMCs. Every receptor here comes from an older woman with multiple sclerosis.

This clonotype was picked up many times. The CDR3 coding sequence is TGTGCCAGCAGAATAGGACAGCCCCAGCATTTT. This encodes CASRIGQPQHF. The J gene is TRBJ1-5, the V gene TRBV2; D unresolved. The CDR3 length is 11 residues. Germline V CDR1 and CDR2: SNHLY, FYNNEI. The V end lost 6 bases, the J end lost 7 bases, and 7 bases lay between the germline ends.

This clonotype was counted ten times or more. This rearrangement joins TRBV20-1 to TRBJ2-1, with D perhaps TRBD1 or TRBD2 (6 bases each). This CDR3 contains 14 residues. CDR1 and CDR2 from the germline V gene are DFQATT and SNEGSKA (reference sequence). CDR3 protein: CSTPGPGAYNEQFF. CDR3 nucleotides: TGCAGCACGCCGGGCCCGGGGGCGTACAATGAGCAGTTCTTC.

The sample holds many counts of this clonotype. This chain connects TRBV11-2 to TRBJ2-1, with TRBD2 identical over 7 bases. The CDR3 is made up of 14 amino acids. The germline gives CDR1 SGHAT, CDR2 FQNNGV. V lost 1 base to trimming and J lost 8 bases; unmatched junction nucleotides: 5. The CDR3 DNA follows: TGTGCCAGCAGCTTAGTCGGGGGGATCTATGAGCAGTTCTTC. Its protein product is CASSLVGGIYEQFF.

At least ten counts were recorded for this clonotype. V is TRBV7-2 and J is TRBJ1-5; the match to TRBD1 covers 7 bases. Germline CDR1 is SGHTA and CDR2 is FQGNSA. This CDR3 comprises 14 residues. J was trimmed by 2 bases and V by 5 bases; bases with no gene match: 3. DNA of the CDR3: TGTGCCAGCAGCCAGGGGGATGGCAATCAGCCCCAGCATTTT. Protein sequence: CASSQGDGNQPQHF.

The sample holds many counts of this clonotype. This chain uses TRBV5-1 with TRBJ2-5, with 11 positions matching TRBD1. Losses at the gene ends were 3 bases for V and 11 bases for J; bases not matched to a gene: 6. CDR3 length: 13 residues. The germline CDR1 and CDR2 sequences are SGHRS and YFSETQ. CDR3 sequence: CASSSGQGESQYF. CDR3 DNA sequence: TGCGCCAGCAGCTCGGGACAGGGGGAAAGTCAGTACTTC.

This clonotype was recorded at least ten times. The DNA of the CDR3 is TGTGCCAGCAGTTATGGGGAATACAATGAGCAGTTCTTC. Translation gives CASSYGEYNEQFF. The rearrangement joins TRBV12-3 or TRBV12-4 to TRBJ2-1; D gene ambiguous. The CDR3 consists of 13 residues. V was pared by 4 bases and J by 4 bases, with 8 bases between.

This clonotype was found many times. The V gene is TRBV7-8, the J gene TRBJ2-6; D is uncertain. This CDR3 region has 16 residues. V was clipped by 7 bases and J by 0 bases, with 13 bases between them. Germline CDR1 is SGHVS and CDR2 is FQNEAQ. CDR3 amino acids: CASNERRSSGANVLTF. For the CDR3, the DNA is TGTGCCAGCAACGAACGACGGAGCTCTGGGGCCAACGTCCTGACTTTC.

This clonotype was seen ten or more times. CDR3 nucleotides: TGTGCCAGCAGTCCAGATATGGTTAGGGGTACGCAGTATTTT. Translating it yields CASSPDMVRGTQYF. The rearrangement uses TRBV12-3 or TRBV12-4 and TRBJ2-3; tentatively, D is TRBD1 (5 bases). The CDR3 is 14 amino acids. Trimming shortened V by 5 bases and J by 8 bases, and 17 bases separated the two germline ends.

This clonotype was seen repeatedly, ten times or more. The chain couples TRBV9 to TRBJ2-7, with TRBD1 matching 8 bases. Germline V gene data show CDR1 as SGDLS and CDR2 as YYNGEE. CDR3 length: 15 residues. V lost 2 bases to trimming and J lost 2 bases; unmatched junction nucleotides: 6. The CDR3 loop reads CASSVHDRGPYEQYF. CDR3 DNA: TGTGCCAGCAGCGTCCACGACAGGGGACCCTACGAGCAGTACTTC. The full variable domain, completed using reference TRBV9 and TRBJ2-7, is DSGVTQTPKHLITATGQRVTLRCSPRSGDLSVYWYQQSLDQGLQFLIQYYNGEERAKGNILERFSAQQFPDLHSELNLSSLELGDSALYFCASSVHDRGPYEQYFGPGTRLTVT.

This clonotype was recorded many times. J is TRBJ2-3 and V is TRBV20-1; unclear D gene. V shed 2 bases and J shed 3 bases, with 6 bases lying between them. The CDR3 spans 12 residues. CDR1 is DFQATT and CDR2 is SNEGSKA in the germline V gene (reference sequence). The CDR3 loop reads CSARRDTDTQYF. CDR3 DNA: TGCAGTGCTAGACGTGATACAGATACGCAGTATTTT.

This sequence joins TRBV20-1 and TRBJ1-1; D uncertain. In germline, CDR1 is DFQATT, CDR2 SNEGSKA (reference sequence). Deletions cut 3 bases from V and 4 bases from J, with 15 bases between. The CDR3 consists of 14 residues. CDR3 nucleotide sequence: TGCAGTGCTAGTATGGCGCCTCTTGGCACTGAAGCTTTCTTT. Residues: CSASMAPLGTEAFF.

The rearrangement uses TRBV12-3 or TRBV12-4 and TRBJ2-3; TRBD2 agrees at 7 bases. The CDR3 is 16 residues long. V shed 1 base and J 8 bases; nucleotides not matched to a gene: 12. In DNA, the CDR3 is TGTGCCAGCAGTTTAGGCTATGGGCGGGAGTATGGTACGCAGTATTTT. Translating gives CASSLGYGREYGTQYF.

This clonotype has at least ten counts. Here the CDR3 reads CASSLSRVGYTF. The CDR3, as DNA: TGTGCCAGCAGTTTGAGCAGGGTTGGCTACACCTTC. The gene calls are TRBV12-3 or TRBV12-4 and TRBJ1-2; possibly TRBD1 for D (5 bases). The CDR3 is 12 residues long. Trimming took 3 bases from V and 7 from J, leaving 9 bases between them.

This clonotype was recorded at least ten times. The chain carries TRBV7-2 and TRBJ2-1; perhaps TRBD1 as D (6 bases). Germline assignment: CDR1 SGHTA and CDR2 FQGNSA. This CDR3 is 13 amino acids long. Trimming took 5 bases from V and 5 from J, leaving 10 bases between them. The CDR3 DNA sequence: TGTGCCAGCAGCCCAGGACAGAACAATGAGCAGTTCTTC. This codes for CASSPGQNNEQFF. The entire variable domain, with the rest obtained from reference TRBV7-2 and TRBJ2-1, is as follows: GAGVSQSPSNKVTEKGKDVELRCDPISGHTALYWYRQSLGQGLEFLIYFQGNSAPDKSGLPSDRFSAERTGGSVSTLTIQRTQQEDSAVYLCASSPGQNNEQFFGPGTRLTVL.